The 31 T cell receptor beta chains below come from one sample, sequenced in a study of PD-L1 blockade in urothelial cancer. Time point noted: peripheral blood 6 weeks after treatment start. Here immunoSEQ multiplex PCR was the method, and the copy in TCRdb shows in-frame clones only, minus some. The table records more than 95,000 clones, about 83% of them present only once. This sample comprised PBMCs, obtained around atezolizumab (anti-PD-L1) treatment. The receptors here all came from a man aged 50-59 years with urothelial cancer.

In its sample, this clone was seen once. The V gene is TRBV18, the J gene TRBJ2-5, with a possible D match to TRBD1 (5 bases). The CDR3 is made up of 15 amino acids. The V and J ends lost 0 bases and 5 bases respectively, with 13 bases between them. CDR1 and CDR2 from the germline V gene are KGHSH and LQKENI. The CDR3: CASSPPVAGMETQYF. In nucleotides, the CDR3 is TGTGCCAGCTCACCACCGGTGGCAGGGATGGAGACCCAGTACTTC.

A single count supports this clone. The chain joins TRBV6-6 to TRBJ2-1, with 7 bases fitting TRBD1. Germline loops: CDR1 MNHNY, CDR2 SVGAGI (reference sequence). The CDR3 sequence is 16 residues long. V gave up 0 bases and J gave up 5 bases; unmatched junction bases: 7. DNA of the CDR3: TGTGCCAGCAGTTACTCGGTCAGGACAGGAGACAATGAGCAGTTCTTC. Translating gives CASSYSVRTGDNEQFF.

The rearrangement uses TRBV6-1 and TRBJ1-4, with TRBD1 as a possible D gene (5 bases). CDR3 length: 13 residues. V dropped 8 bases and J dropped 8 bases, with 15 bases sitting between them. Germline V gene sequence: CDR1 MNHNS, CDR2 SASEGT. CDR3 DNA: TGTGCCAGCTATTTTGGTCAGGGAGAAAAACTGTTTTTT. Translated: CASYFGQGEKLFF.

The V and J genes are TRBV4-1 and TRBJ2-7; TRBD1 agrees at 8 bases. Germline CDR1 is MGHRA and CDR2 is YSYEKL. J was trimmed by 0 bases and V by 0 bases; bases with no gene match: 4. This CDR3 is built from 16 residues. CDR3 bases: TGCGCCAGCAGCCAAGAAGTGGGACAGGCCTCCTACGAGCAGTACTTC. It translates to CASSQEVGQASYEQYF.

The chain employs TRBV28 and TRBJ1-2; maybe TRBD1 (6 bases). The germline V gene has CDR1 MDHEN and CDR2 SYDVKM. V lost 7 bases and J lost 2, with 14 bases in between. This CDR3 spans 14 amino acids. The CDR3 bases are TGTGCCAGCAAACCGGGACAACTGAACTATGGCTACACCTTC. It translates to CASKPGQLNYGYTF.

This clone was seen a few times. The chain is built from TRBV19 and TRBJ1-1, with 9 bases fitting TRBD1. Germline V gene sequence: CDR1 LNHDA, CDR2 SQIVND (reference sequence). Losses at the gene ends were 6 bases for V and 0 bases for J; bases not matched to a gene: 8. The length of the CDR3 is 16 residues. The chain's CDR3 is CASSLGTGSMNTEAFF. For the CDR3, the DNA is TGTGCCAGTAGCCTGGGGACAGGGTCTATGAACACTGAAGCTTTCTTT. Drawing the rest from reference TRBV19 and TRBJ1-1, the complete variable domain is DGGITQSPKYLFRKEGQNVTLSCEQNLNHDAMYWYRQDPGQGLRLIYYSQIVNDFQKGDIAEGYSVSREKKESFPLTVTSAQKNPTAFYLCASSLGTGSMNTEAFFGQGTRLTVV.

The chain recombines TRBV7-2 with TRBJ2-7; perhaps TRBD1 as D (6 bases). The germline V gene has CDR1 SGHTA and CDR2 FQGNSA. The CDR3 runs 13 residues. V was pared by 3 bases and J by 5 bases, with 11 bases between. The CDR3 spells CASSFVRGNEQYF. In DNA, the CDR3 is TGTGCCAGCAGCTTTGTCAGGGGAAACGAGCAGTACTTC.

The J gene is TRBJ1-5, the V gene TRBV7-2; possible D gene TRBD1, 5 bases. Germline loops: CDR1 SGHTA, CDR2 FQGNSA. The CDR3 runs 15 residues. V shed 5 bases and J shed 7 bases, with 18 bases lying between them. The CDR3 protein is CASSPGLQVRQPQHF. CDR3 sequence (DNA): TGTGCCAGCAGCCCCGGATTACAGGTTAGACAGCCCCAGCATTTT. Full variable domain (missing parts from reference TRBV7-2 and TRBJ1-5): GAGVSQSPSNKVTEKGKDVELRCDPISGHTALYWYRQSLGQGLEFLIYFQGNSAPDKSGLPSDRFSAERTGGSVSTLTIQRTQQEDSAVYLCASSPGLQVRQPQHFGDGTRLSIL.

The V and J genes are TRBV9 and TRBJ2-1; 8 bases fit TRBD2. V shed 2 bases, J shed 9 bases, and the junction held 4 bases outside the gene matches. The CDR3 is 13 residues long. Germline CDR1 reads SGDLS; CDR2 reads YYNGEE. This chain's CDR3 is CASSVSSGSEQFF. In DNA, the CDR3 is TGTGCCAGCAGCGTCTCTAGCGGGTCTGAGCAGTTCTTC.

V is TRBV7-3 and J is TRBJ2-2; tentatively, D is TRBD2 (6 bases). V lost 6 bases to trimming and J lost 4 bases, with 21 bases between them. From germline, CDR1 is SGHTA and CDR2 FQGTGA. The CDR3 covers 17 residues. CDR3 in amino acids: CASSLLGGAMGTGELFF. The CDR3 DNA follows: TGTGCCAGCAGTCTCTTAGGCGGGGCCATGGGCACCGGGGAGCTGTTTTTT.

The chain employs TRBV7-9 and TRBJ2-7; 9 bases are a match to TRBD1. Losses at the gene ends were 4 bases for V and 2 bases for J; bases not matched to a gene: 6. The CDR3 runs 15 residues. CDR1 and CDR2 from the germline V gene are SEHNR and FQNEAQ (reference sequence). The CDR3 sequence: CASSSGQGGAYEQYF. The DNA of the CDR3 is TGTGCCAGCAGCTCGGGACAGGGTGGCGCCTACGAGCAGTACTTC.

The CDR3, as DNA: TGTGGTACAACCACCAACCCCACGGGGGTAGCGAAGCAAGAGACCCAGTACTTC. Its translation is CGTTTNPTGVAKQETQYF. This chain links TRBV15 with TRBJ2-5, with D tentatively TRBD2 (6 bases). This CDR3 contains 18 residues. Germline V gene data show CDR1 as LNHNV and CDR2 as YYDKDF (reference sequence).

The CDR3 reads CASSVGAISYNEQFF. The CDR3 nucleotides are TGTGCCAGCAGCGTAGGAGCGATCTCCTACAATGAGCAGTTCTTC. The chain recombines TRBV9 with TRBJ2-1, with D hard to call. Germline V lookup: CDR1 SGDLS, CDR2 YYNGEE. This CDR3 comprises 15 residues. V shed 0 bases and J shed 0 bases, with 7 bases lying between them.

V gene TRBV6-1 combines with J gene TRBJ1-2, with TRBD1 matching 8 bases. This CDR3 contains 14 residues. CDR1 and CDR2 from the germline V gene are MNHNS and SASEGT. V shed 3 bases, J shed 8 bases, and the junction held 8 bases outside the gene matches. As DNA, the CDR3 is TGTGCCAGCAGTGAGGCAGGGGGCGCGAGGGGCTACACCTTC. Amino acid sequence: CASSEAGGARGYTF.

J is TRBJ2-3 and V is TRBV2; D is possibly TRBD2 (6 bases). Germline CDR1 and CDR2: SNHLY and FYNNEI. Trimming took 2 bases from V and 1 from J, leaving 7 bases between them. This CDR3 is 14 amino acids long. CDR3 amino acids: CASSETGGTDTQYF. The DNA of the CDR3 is TGTGCCAGCAGTGAAACGGGGGGCACAGATACGCAGTATTTT.

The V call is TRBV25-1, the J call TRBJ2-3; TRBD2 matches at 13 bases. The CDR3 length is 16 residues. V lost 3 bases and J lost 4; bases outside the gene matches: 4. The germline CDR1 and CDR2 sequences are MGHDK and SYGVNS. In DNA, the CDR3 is TGTGCCAGCAGTGATACTAGCGGGAGGGCCCCAGATACGCAGTATTTT. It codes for CASSDTSGRAPDTQYF.

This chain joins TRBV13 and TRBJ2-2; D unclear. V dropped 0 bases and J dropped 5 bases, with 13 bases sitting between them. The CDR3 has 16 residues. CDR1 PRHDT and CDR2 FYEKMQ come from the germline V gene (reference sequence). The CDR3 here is CASSLGWRLRTGELFF. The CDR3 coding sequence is TGTGCCAGCAGCTTAGGATGGCGGCTTAGGACCGGGGAGCTGTTTTTT.

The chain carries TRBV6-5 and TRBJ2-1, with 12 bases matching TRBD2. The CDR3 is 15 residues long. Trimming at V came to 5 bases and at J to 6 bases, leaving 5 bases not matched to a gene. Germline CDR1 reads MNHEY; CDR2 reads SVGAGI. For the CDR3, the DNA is TGTGCCAGCAGTCTGACTAGCGGGGGATTCAATGAGCAGTTCTTC. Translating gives CASSLTSGGFNEQFF.

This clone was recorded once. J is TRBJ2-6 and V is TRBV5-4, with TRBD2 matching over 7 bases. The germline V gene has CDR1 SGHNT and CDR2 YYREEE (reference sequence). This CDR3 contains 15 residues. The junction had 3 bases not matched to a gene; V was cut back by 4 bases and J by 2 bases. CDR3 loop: CASSVGGAGANVLTF. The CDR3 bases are TGTGCCAGCAGCGTGGGGGGGGCTGGGGCCAACGTCCTGACTTTC.

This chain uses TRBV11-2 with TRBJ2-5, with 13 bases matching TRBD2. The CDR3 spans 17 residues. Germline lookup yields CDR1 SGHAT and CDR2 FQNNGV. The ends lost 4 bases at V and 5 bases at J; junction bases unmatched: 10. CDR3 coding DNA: TGTGCCAGCAGCTCCCCCTGGACTAGCGGGAGTGGTGAGACCCAGTACTTC. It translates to CASSSPWTSGSGETQYF. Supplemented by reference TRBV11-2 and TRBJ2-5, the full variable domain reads EAGVAQSPRYKIIEKRQSVAFWCNPISGHATLYWYQQILGQGPKLLIQFQNNGVVDDSQLPKDRFSAERLKGVDSTLKIQPAKLEDSAVYLCASSSPWTSGSGETQYFGPGTRLLVL.

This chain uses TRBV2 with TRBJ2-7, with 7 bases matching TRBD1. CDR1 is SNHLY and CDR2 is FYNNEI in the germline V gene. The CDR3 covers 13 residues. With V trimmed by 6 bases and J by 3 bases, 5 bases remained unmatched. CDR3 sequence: CASRYRQGYEQYF. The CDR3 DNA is TGTGCCAGCAGATATCGACAGGGCTACGAGCAGTACTTC.

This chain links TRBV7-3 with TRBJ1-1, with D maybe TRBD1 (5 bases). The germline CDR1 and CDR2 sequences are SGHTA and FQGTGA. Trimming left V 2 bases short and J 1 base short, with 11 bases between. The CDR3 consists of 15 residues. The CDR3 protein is CASSLRRQGNTEAFF. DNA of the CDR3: TGTGCCAGCAGCTTACGTAGGCAGGGGAACACTGAAGCTTTCTTT. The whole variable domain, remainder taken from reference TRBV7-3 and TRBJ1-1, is GAGVSQTPSNKVTEKGKYVELRCDPISGHTALYWYRQSLGQGPEFLIYFQGTGAADDSGLPNDRFFAVRPEGSVSTLKIQRTERGDSAVYLCASSLRRQGNTEAFFGQGTRLTVV.

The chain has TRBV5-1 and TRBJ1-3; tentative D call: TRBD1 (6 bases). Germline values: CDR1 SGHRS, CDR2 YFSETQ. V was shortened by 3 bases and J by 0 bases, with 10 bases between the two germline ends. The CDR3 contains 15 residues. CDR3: CASSSTGRSGNTIYF. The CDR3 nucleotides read TGCGCCAGCAGCTCGACAGGACGCTCTGGAAACACCATATATTTT. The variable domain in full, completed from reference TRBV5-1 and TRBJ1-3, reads KAGVTQTPRYLIKTRGQQVTLSCSPISGHRSVSWYQQTPGQGLQFLFEYFSETQRNKGNFPGRFSGRQFSNSRSEMNVSTLELGDSALYLCASSSTGRSGNTIYFGEGSWLTVV.

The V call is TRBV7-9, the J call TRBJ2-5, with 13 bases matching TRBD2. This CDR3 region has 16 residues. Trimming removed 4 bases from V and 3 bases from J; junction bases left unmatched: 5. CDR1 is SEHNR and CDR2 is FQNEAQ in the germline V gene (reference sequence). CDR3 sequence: CASSSGTSGTKETQYF. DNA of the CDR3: TGTGCCAGCAGCTCGGGGACTAGCGGGACCAAAGAGACCCAGTACTTC.

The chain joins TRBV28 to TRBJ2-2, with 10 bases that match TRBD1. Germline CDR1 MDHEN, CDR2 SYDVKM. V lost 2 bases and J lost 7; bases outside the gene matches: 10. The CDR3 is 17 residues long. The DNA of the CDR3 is TGTGCCAGCAGTTTAGGTCGGACAGGGGGTTTTGACGGGGAGCTGTTTTTT. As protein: CASSLGRTGGFDGELFF.

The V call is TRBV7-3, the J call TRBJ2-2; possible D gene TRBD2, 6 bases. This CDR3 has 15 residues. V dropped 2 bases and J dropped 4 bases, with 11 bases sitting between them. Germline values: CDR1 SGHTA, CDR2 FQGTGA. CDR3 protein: CASSLQGGGTGELFF. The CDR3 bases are TGTGCCAGCAGCTTACAGGGAGGCGGCACCGGGGAGCTGTTTTTT.

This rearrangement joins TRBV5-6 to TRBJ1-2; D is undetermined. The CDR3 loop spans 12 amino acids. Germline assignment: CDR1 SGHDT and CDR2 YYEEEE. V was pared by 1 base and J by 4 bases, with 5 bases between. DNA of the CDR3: TGTGCCAGCAGCTTGATGCGCTATGGCTACACCTTC. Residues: CASSLMRYGYTF.

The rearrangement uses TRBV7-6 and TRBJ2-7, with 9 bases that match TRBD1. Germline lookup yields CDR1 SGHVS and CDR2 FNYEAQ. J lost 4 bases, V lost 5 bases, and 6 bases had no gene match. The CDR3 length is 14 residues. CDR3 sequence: CASSQGQGPYEQYF. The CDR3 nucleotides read TGTGCCAGCAGCCAGGGACAGGGTCCTTACGAGCAGTACTTC.

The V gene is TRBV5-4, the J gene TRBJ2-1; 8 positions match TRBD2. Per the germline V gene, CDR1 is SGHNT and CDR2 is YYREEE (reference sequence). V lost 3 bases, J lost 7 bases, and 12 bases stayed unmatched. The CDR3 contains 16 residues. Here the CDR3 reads CASSWRTSNPSNEQFF. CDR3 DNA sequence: TGTGCCAGCAGCTGGAGGACTAGCAACCCAAGTAATGAGCAGTTCTTC.

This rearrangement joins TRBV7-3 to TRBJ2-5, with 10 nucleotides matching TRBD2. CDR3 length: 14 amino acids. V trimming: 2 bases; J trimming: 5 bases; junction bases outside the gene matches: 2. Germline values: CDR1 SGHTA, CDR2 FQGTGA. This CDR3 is CASSLFSGGETQYF. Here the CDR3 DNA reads TGTGCCAGCAGCTTATTTAGCGGGGGGGAGACCCAGTACTTC.

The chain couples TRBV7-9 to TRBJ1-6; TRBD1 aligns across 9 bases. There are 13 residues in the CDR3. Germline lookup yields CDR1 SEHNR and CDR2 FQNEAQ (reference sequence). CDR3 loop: CAGGDRVESPLHF. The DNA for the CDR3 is TGTGCAGGGGGGGACAGGGTAGAGTCACCCCTCCACTTT.